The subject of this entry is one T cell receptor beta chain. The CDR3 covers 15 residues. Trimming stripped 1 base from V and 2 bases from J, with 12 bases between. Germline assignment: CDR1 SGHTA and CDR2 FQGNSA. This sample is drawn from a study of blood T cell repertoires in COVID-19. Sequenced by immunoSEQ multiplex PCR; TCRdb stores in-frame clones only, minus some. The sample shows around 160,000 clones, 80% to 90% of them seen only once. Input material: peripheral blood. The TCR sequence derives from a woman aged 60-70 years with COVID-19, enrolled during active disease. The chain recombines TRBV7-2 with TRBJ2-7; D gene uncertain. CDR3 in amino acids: CASSLELYNAYEQYF. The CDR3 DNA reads TGTGCCAGCAGCTTAGAATTGTACAACGCCTACGAGCAGTACTTC.